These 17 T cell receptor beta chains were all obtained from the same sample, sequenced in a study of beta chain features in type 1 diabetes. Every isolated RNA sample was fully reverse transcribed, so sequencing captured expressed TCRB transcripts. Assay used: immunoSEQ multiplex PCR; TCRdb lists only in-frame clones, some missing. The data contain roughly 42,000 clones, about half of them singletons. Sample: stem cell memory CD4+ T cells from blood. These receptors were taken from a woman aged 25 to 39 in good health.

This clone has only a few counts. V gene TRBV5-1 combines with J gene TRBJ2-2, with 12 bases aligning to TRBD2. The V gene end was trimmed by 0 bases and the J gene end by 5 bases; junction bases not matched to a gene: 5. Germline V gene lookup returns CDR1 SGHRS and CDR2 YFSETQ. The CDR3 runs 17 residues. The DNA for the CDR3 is TGCGCCAGCAGCTTGGCTCCAGGACTAGCGGGAACCGGGGAGCTGTTTTTT. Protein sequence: CASSLAPGLAGTGELFF.

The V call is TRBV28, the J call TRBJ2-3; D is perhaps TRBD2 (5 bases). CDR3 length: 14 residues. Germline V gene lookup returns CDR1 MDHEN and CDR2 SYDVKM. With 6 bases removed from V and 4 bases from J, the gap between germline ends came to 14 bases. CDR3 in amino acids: CASRPWGEADTQYF. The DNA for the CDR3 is TGTGCCAGCAGACCATGGGGAGAAGCAGATACGCAGTATTTT.

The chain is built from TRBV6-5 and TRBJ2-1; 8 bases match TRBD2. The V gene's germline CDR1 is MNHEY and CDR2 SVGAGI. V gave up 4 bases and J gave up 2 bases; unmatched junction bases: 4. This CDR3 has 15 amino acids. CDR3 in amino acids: CASSFSGATYNEQFF. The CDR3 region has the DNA TGTGCCAGCAGTTTTAGCGGGGCTACCTACAATGAGCAGTTCTTC.

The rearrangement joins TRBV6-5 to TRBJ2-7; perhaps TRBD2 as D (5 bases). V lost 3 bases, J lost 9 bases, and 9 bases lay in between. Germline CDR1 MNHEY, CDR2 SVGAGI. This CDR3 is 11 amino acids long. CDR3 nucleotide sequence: TGTGCCAGCAGTTATGAGGGTTGGCAGTACTTC. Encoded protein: CASSYEGWQYF.

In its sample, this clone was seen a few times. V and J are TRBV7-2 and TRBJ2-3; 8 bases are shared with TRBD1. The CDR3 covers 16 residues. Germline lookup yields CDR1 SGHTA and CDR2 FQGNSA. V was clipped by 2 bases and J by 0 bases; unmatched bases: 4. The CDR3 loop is CASSLQGAVSTDTQYF. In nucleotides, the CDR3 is TGTGCCAGCAGCTTACAGGGGGCGGTGAGCACAGATACGCAGTATTTT.

The CDR3: CASSLEIAGGPYEQYF. The DNA of the CDR3 is TGCGCCAGCAGCTTGGAAATAGCGGGAGGCCCCTACGAGCAGTACTTC. The rearrangement uses TRBV5-1 and TRBJ2-7; 10 nucleotides agree with TRBD2. CDR1 is SGHRS and CDR2 is YFSETQ in the germline V gene. Trimming cost V 0 bases and J 2 bases; bases outside gene matches: 5. The CDR3 runs to 16 residues.

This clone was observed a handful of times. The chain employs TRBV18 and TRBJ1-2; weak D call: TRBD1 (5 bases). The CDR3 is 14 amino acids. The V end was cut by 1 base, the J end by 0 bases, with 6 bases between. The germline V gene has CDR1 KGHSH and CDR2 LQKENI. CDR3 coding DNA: TGTGCCAGCTCACCACAGGGGACTAACTATGGCTACACCTTC. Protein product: CASSPQGTNYGYTF.

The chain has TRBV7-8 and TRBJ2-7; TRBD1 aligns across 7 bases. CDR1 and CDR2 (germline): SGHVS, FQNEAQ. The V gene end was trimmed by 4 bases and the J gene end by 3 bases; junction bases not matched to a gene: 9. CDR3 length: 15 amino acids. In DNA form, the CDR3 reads TGTGCCAGCAGCTCGAACCGGGACAGTTTCTACGAGCAGTACTTC. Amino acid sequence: CASSSNRDSFYEQYF.

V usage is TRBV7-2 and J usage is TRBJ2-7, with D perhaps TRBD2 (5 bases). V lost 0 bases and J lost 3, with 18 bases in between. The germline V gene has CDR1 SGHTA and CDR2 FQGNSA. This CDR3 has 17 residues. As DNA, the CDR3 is TGTGCCAGCAGCTTAGCGGGTTGGTGGGAGAATCGCTACGAGCAGTACTTC. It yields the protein CASSLAGWWENRYEQYF.

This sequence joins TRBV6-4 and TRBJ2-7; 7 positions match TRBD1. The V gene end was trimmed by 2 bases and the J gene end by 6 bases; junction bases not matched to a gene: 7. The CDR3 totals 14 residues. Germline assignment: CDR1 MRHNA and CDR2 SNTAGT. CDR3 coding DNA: TGTGCCAGCAGTGACGAGACAGGGCCTTGCGAGCAGTACTTC. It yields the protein CASSDETGPCEQYF.

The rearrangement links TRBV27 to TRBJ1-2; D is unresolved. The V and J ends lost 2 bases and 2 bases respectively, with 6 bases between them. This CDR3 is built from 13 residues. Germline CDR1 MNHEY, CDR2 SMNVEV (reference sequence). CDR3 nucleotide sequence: TGTGCCAGCAGTTTAGGGAGGAACTATGGCTACACCTTC. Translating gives CASSLGRNYGYTF.

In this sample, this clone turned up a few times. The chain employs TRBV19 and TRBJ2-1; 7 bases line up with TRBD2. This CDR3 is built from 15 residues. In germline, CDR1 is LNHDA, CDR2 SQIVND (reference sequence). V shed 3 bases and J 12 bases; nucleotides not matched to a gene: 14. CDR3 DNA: TGTGCCAGTAGTATGTGGCTAGCGGAGAGGCTGGTGCAGTTCTTC. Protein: CASSMWLAERLVQFF.

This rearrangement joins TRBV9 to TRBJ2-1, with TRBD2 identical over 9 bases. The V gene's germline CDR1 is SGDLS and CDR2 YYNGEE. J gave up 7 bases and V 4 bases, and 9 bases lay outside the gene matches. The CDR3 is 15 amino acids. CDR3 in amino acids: CASSTGTSSTNEQFF. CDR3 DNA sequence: TGTGCCAGCAGCACCGGGACTAGCAGTACGAATGAGCAGTTCTTC.

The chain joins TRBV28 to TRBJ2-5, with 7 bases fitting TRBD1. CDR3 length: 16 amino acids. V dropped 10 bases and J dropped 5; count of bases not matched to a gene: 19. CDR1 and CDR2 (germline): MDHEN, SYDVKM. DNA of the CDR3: TGTGCCACCCTAATTGGGGGAAGTTGGGGACAGGAGACCCAGTACTTC. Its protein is CATLIGGSWGQETQYF.

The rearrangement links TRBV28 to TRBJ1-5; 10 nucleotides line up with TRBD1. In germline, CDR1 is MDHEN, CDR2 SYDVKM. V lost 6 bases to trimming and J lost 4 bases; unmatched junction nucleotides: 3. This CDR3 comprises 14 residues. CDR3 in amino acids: CASSRGQGNQPQHF. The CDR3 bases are TGTGCCAGCAGCCGGGGACAGGGGAATCAGCCCCAGCATTTT.

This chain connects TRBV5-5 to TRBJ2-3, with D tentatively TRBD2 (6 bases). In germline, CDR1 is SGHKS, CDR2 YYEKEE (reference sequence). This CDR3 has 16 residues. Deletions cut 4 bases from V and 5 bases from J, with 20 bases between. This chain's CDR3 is CASSVGGSLGRDTQYF. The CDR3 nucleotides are TGTGCCAGCAGCGTCGGAGGGAGTCTCGGGCGAGATACGCAGTATTTT.

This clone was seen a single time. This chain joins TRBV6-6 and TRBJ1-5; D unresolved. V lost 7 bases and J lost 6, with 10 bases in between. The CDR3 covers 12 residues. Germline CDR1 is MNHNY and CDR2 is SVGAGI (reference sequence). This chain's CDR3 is CASTNSPQPQHF. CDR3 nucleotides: TGTGCCAGCACCAACAGCCCTCAGCCCCAGCATTTT.